The 13 T cell receptor beta chains in this list originate from one sample, sequenced in a study of blood T cell repertoires in COVID-19. TCRdb's copy holds only in-frame clones and misses some; the assay was immunoSEQ multiplex PCR. Among hundreds of thousands of clones, approximately 91% were seen once, and the ten largest hold roughly 0.69%. The specimen was peripheral blood. The receptors originated from a man in his forties or fifties with acute or convalescent COVID-19.

The chain couples TRBV11-2 to TRBJ2-5, with 12 bases aligning to TRBD2. Germline V CDR1 and CDR2: SGHAT, FQNNGV. The CDR3 loop spans 16 amino acids. The V gene end was trimmed by 0 bases and the J gene end by 9 bases; junction bases not matched to a gene: 8. The CDR3 sequence: CASSLEASGGALAQYF. CDR3 in DNA: TGTGCCAGCAGCTTAGAGGCTAGCGGGGGGGCGTTGGCCCAGTACTTC.

The rearrangement uses TRBV29-1 and TRBJ1-1; no firm D call. Germline CDR1 is SQVTM and CDR2 is ANQGSEA. Trimming took off 6 bases at V and 2 bases at J, with 25 bases between the two ends. The CDR3 has 17 amino acids. The CDR3 region has the DNA TGCAGCGTCCTCCCACGGGTCCTAAATCTGGAAAACACTGAAGCTTTCTTT. It specifies CSVLPRVLNLENTEAFF.

This clone came up a few times. The chain couples TRBV5-1 to TRBJ2-3, with 9 positions matching TRBD1. Germline lookup yields CDR1 SGHRS and CDR2 YFSETQ. This CDR3 spans 16 amino acids. V lost 4 bases and J lost 2; bases outside the gene matches: 8. CDR3 protein: CASSPGTGLDTDTQYF. Here the CDR3 DNA reads TGCGCCAGCAGCCCCGGGACAGGGCTCGACACAGATACGCAGTATTTT.

The V gene is TRBV18, the J gene TRBJ2-2, with D maybe TRBD1 (6 bases). CDR3 size: 13 residues. Germline CDR1 reads KGHSH; CDR2 reads LQKENI. The V end lost 4 bases, the J end lost 6 bases, and 9 bases lay between the germline ends. The CDR3 coding sequence is TGTGCCAGCTCACGGGGACAACCCGGGGAGCTGTTTTTT. Its protein product is CASSRGQPGELFF.

V is TRBV7-9 and J is TRBJ2-5; 15 nucleotides align to TRBD2. The germline V gene encodes CDR1 SEHNR and CDR2 FQNEAQ (reference sequence). This CDR3 comprises 17 residues. The ends lost 4 bases at V and 5 bases at J; junction bases unmatched: 8. CDR3 DNA sequence: TGTGCCAGCAGCTCAAGGACTAGCGGGGGGGTAGGTGAGACCCAGTACTTC. It translates to CASSSRTSGGVGETQYF. Together with reference TRBV7-9 and TRBJ2-5, the CDR3 gives the full variable domain: DTGVSQNPRHKITKRGQNVTFRCDPISEHNRLYWYRQTLGQGPEFLTYFQNEAQLEKSRLLSDRFSAERPKGSFSTLEIQRTEQGDSAMYLCASSSRTSGGVGETQYFGPGTRLLVL.

This chain uses TRBV18 with TRBJ2-3, with 8 bases lining up with TRBD2. The CDR3 runs 14 residues. Germline values: CDR1 KGHSH, CDR2 LQKENI. V was clipped by 2 bases and J by 4 bases; unmatched bases: 2. The DNA of the CDR3 is TGTGCCAGCTCACCAACTAGCGGACCAGATACGCAGTATTTT. Protein product: CASSPTSGPDTQYF.

V and J are TRBV5-1 and TRBJ2-5; 11 bases are a match to TRBD2. The CDR3 runs to 16 residues. V trimming: 4 bases; J trimming: 1 base; junction bases outside the gene matches: 6. CDR1 is SGHRS, CDR2 YFSETQ, per germline. Here the CDR3 DNA reads TGCGCCAGCAGCCCCTCTAGCGGGGGGACCCAAGAGACCCAGTACTTC. Protein product: CASSPSSGGTQETQYF.

The chain couples TRBV11-3 to TRBJ2-1, with D perhaps matching TRBD2 (7 bases). The length of the CDR3 is 15 residues. Trimming took off 3 bases at V and 9 bases at J, with 18 bases between the two ends. From germline, CDR1 is SGHNT and CDR2 YENEEA. The CDR3 DNA reads as TGTGCCAGCAGCTTTTCCGGGGGGCCAGGTTTTGAGCAGTTCTTC. Encoded protein: CASSFSGGPGFEQFF.

The chain employs TRBV9 and TRBJ2-1, with a weak D call TRBD2 (6 bases). Deletions cut 4 bases from V and 7 bases from J, with 12 bases between. Germline V lookup: CDR1 SGDLS, CDR2 YYNGEE. The CDR3 spans 13 residues. This chain's CDR3 is CASSYSGKNEQFF. CDR3 sequence (DNA): TGTGCCAGCAGCTATAGCGGAAAGAATGAGCAGTTCTTC.

The J gene is TRBJ2-1, the V gene TRBV9; a weak D match, TRBD2 (7 bases). The length of the CDR3 is 14 residues. The V end lost 2 bases, the J end lost 10 bases, and 16 bases lay between the germline ends. CDR1 is SGDLS, CDR2 YYNGEE, per germline. The CDR3 is CASSVGQLTSEQFF. In DNA, the CDR3 is TGTGCCAGCAGCGTCGGACAGTTGACTAGCGAGCAGTTCTTC.

The gene calls are TRBV5-5 and TRBJ2-3, with 9 bases aligning to TRBD1. CDR1 and CDR2 from the germline V gene are SGHKS and YYEKEE (reference sequence). V was clipped by 0 bases and J by 4 bases; unmatched bases: 9. CDR3 size: 17 residues. This CDR3 reads CASSLDTGTGSADTQYF. In nucleotides, the CDR3 is TGTGCCAGCAGCTTGGACACCGGGACAGGGTCAGCAGATACGCAGTATTTT.

This chain joins TRBV6-5 and TRBJ2-5, with TRBD1 as a possible D gene (6 bases). V was cut by 6 bases and J by 5 bases, with 19 bases left in between. The CDR3 contains 15 residues. The germline V gene encodes CDR1 MNHEY and CDR2 SVGAGI. The CDR3 is CASSPLGGPRETQYF. The DNA for the CDR3 is TGTGCCAGCAGCCCCCTTGGGGGCCCCCGGGAGACCCAGTACTTC.

This clone was seen a single time. This chain links TRBV7-3 with TRBJ2-7; TRBD1 matches at 10 bases. The CDR3 extends over 14 amino acids. V trimming: 5 bases; J trimming: 4 bases; junction bases outside the gene matches: 5. Germline V gene lookup returns CDR1 SGHTA and CDR2 FQGTGA. The CDR3, as DNA: TGTGCCAGCAGCCCGACAGGGGGCAAGTACGAGCAGTACTTC. Encoded protein: CASSPTGGKYEQYF.